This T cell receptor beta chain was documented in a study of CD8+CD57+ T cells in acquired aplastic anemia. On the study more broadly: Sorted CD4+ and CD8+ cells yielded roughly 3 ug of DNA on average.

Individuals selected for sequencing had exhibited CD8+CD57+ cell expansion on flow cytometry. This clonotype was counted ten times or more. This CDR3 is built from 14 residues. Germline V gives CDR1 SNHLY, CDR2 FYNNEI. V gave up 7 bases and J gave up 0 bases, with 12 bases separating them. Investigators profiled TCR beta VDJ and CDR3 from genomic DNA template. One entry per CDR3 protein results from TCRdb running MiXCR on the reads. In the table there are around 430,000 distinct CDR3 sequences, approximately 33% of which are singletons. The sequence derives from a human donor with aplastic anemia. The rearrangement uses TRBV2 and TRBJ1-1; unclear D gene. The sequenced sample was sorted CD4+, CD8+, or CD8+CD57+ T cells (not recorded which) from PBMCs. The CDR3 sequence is CASIRGRMNTEAFF. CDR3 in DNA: TGTGCCAGCATCCGGGGTAGGATGAACACTGAAGCTTTCTTT.